This TCR beta chain was found in a study of blood T cell repertoires in COVID-19 (dated by TCRdb to about 2020). Study-wide context: The collaborator samples originated in the United States, Italy and Spain and spanned the acute and convalescent phases of COVID-19. The material from the prospective study consisted of cDNA or gDNA derived from T cells, B-cell-depleted T cells, or PBMCs. The repertoires were made available in a free public database intended to serve as a resource for research on the immune response to SARS-CoV-2. Sample metadata almost always included a de-identified subject ID, COVID-19 status, age in years and sex. The dataset comprised deeply sampled blood TCRbeta repertoires from subjects exposed to, actively infected with, or recovered from COVID-19. HLA class I and class II types, where available, came from metadata supplied by the sample provider rather than from assay-based typing. The samples were drawn from two sources: the first 160 participants of the ongoing ImmuneRACE study, and 1,200 or so subjects contributed by 6 global collaborators.

As for this clone: Its antigen has not been determined. Per-nucleotide qualities are absent, and no much larger clonotype sits a single base away.

TCRbeta CDR3 regions were amplified from genomic DNA by means of the immunoSEQ Assay, a bias-controlled multiplex PCR. The original methods were these. Nucleated cell counts per sample were estimated from amplification of reference gene primers within the assay. To quantify the absolute abundance of each unique TCRbeta CDR3 rearrangement, sequence reads were collapsed and filtered. Productive Simpson clonality was computed per sample as the square root of Simpson's diversity index over productive rearrangements. In its TCRdb copy, this immuneACCESS table keeps in-frame sequences only and misses some clones. Where compared with another copy, unresolved V genes explain less than half of these, and the others have no known cause. Clone size and V and J calls were adopted from that table, with D and trimming inferred from the DNA. Present in this sample are over 70,000 clones, 80% to 95% of which were seen just once. Just over 2.5% of the sample is held by the ten biggest clonotypes.

At one collaborating source in Seattle, patients were enrolled during active infection and were followed longitudinally through the course of disease. The collaborating institutions used their own protocols to collect whole blood in K2EDTA tubes. For TCRbeta analysis, collaborators shipped samples in one of three forms: frozen whole blood, isolated PBMCs, or DNA extracted from either of those sample types. Broader findings and caveats from the paper: Clinical and demographic metadata were provided uncurated, with the amount varying by source and participant.

Sequences were obtained from peripheral blood. The sequence came from a man in his fifties with COVID-19, enrolled during active disease.

The CDR3 loop reads CASSQEGEGTEAFF. The DNA sequence is TGCGCCAGCAGCCAAGAGGGGGAGGGCACTGAAGCTTTCTTT. The chain links TRBV4-1 with TRBJ1-1; a weak D assignment points to TRBD1 (5 bases agree). V and J lose 0 bases and 4 bases, and a span of 9 bases separates them. The CDR3 starts with the cysteine, ends with the phenylalanine, and has 14 residues. Solely the CDR3 DNA is kept, with 42 bases framed from the first base. Sequences MGHRA (CDR1) and YSYEKL (CDR2) are obtained from the germline V gene.